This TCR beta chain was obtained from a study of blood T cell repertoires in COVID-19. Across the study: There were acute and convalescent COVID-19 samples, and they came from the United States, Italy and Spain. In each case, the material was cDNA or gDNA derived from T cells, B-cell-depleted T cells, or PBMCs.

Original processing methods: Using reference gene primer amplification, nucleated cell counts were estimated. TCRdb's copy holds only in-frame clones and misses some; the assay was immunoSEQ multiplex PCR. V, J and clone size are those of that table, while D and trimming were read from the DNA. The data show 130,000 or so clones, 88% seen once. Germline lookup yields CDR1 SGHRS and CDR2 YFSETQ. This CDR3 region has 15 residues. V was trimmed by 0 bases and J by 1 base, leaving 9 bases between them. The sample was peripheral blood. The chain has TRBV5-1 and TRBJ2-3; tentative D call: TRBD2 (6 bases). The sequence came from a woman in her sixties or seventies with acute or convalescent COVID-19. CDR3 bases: TGCGCCAGCAGCTTGGGGAGGGTAGGCACAGATACGCAGTATTTT. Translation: CASSLGRVGTDTQYF.